This T cell receptor beta chain was retrieved from a study of cytomegalovirus exposure and HLA in healthy donors. Overall study results and limits: In a later analysis, most CMV-associated TCR beta chains appeared HLA-restricted.

About this clone itself: No antigen is known for it.

The V gene lost 4 bases and the J gene lost 2 bases, with 12 bases spanning the gap. CDR1 and CDR2 (germline): SQVTM, ANQGSEA. This CDR3 spans 13 amino acids. Amplification used 60 Vbeta primers and 13 Jbeta primers. Assay used: immunoSEQ multiplex PCR; TCRdb lists only in-frame clones, some missing. The top ten hold roughly 0.62% of the sample, which has 200,000 to 250,000 clones, just over 75% seen once. Sample: PBMCs. The chain is built from TRBV29-1 and TRBJ2-7; D might be TRBD2 (5 bases). The TCR was taken from a man between 18 and 35 years old in good health and CMV-seronegative. CDR3 DNA: TGCAGCGTTGGGGCGGGTGTAACCTACGAGCAGTACTTC. It codes for CSVGAGVTYEQYF.